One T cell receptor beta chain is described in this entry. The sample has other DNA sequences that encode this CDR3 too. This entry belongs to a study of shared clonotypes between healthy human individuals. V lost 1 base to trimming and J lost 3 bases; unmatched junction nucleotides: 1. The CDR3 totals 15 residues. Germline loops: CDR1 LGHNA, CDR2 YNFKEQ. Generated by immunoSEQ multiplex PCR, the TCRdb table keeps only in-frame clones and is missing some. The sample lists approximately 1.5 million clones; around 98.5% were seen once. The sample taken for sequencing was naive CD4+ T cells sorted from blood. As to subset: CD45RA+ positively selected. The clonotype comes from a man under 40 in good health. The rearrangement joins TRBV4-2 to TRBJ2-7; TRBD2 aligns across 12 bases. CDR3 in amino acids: CASSQATSGSYEQYF. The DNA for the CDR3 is TGTGCCAGCAGCCAAGCGACTAGCGGGAGCTACGAGCAGTACTTC.